The 21 T cell receptor beta chains below were found in one sample sequenced in a study of control samples from healthy donors and cancer patients. Method: immunoSEQ multiplex PCR; TCRdb's copy keeps in-frame clones and lacks some. The sample contains 90,000 to 150,000 clones, roughly 90% of which appear only once. The material sequenced was blood. The receptors here all came from a man over 45 in good health.

The chain has TRBV6-5 and TRBJ2-7, with D maybe TRBD1 (6 bases). The CDR3 length is 13 residues. Trimming cost V 8 bases and J 6 bases, with 17 bases left between them. The germline V gene has CDR1 MNHEY and CDR2 SVGAGI. Written as DNA, the CDR3 is TGTGCCAGCGCCATGGGGGAAGGGGGCGAGCAGTACTTC. This codes for CASAMGEGGEQYF.

This chain uses TRBV7-2 with TRBJ2-2; the D gene is possibly TRBD2 (5 bases). V was cut by 5 bases and J by 0 bases, with 13 bases left in between. This CDR3 has 16 residues. CDR1 and CDR2 (germline): SGHTA, FQGNSA. The CDR3 DNA reads as TGTGCCAGCAGCCCCGTGAGAGGGTCGAACACCGGGGAGCTGTTTTTT. This gives the protein CASSPVRGSNTGELFF.

This chain joins TRBV3-1 (or the pseudogene TRBV3-2) and TRBJ1-2; tentative D call: TRBD1 (5 bases). Trimming took off 2 bases at V and 7 bases at J, with 14 bases between the two ends. The CDR3 is made up of 14 amino acids. Germline V gene data show CDR1 as LGHDT and CDR2 as YNNKEL (reference sequence). For the CDR3, the DNA is TGTGCCAGCAGCCAATATCAGGGATACGCTGGCTACACCTTC. Protein: CASSQYQGYAGYTF.

The V gene is TRBV19, the J gene TRBJ2-2; 10 nucleotides align to TRBD2. Germline loops: CDR1 LNHDA, CDR2 SQIVND (reference sequence). The ends lost 4 bases at V and 0 bases at J; junction bases unmatched: 8. This CDR3 region has 18 residues. The chain's CDR3 is CASSTYLAGDPNTGELFF. The CDR3 nucleotides read TGTGCCAGTAGTACGTATCTAGCGGGGGATCCGAACACCGGGGAGCTGTTTTTT.

The V and J genes are TRBV19 and TRBJ1-1; D remains ambiguous. This CDR3 is 16 amino acids long. Trimming left V 0 bases short and J 1 base short, with 12 bases between. CDR1 and CDR2 from the germline V gene are LNHDA and SQIVND (reference sequence). The CDR3 reads CASSIEDGQSNTEAFF. The CDR3 DNA follows: TGTGCCAGTAGTATAGAGGACGGTCAGTCGAACACTGAAGCTTTCTTT.

The CDR3 coding sequence is TGTGCTAGTGGGGAGAGCCGGACAACTAATGAAAAACTGTTTTTT. Amino acid sequence: CASGESRTTNEKLFF. The V call is TRBV12-5, the J call TRBJ1-4; D is undetermined. Trimming took off 6 bases at V and 0 bases at J, with 11 bases between the two ends. The CDR3 extends over 15 amino acids. Looked up from germline, CDR1 is LGHNT and CDR2 is FRNRAP.

This clone came up once. J is TRBJ1-5 and V is TRBV7-2; no clear D. CDR1 is SGHTA and CDR2 is FQGNSA in the germline V gene. V was clipped by 1 base and J by 4 bases, with 8 bases between them. The CDR3 extends over 14 amino acids. CDR3 region: CASSLETYNQPQHF. As DNA, the CDR3 is TGTGCCAGCAGCTTAGAGACCTATAATCAGCCCCAGCATTTT.

This chain uses TRBV6-1 with TRBJ1-3; D gene unclear. Deletions cut 2 bases from V and 7 bases from J, with 15 bases between. Germline values: CDR1 MNHNS, CDR2 SASEGT. This CDR3 comprises 15 residues. As DNA, the CDR3 is TGTGCCAGCAGTGAAAATCACTACGCAAGGAACACCATATATTTT. Its protein is CASSENHYARNTIYF.

The chain employs TRBV18 and TRBJ2-1; no firm D call. This CDR3 region has 14 residues. Germline CDR1 KGHSH, CDR2 LQKENI. V was cut by 3 bases and J by 9 bases, with 15 bases left in between. CDR3 in amino acids: CASSPETITGEQFF. The CDR3 bases are TGTGCCAGCTCACCTGAGACCATAACGGGTGAGCAGTTCTTC.

This chain uses TRBV9 with TRBJ1-5, with unresolved D. Between the trimmed V and J ends, which lost 0 bases and 2 bases, there was a span of 6 bases. Germline-derived CDR1 and CDR2 are SGDLS and YYNGEE. CDR3 size: 14 residues. The CDR3 region has the DNA TGTGCCAGCAGCGTAGCGGAGCGCAATCAGCCCCAGCATTTT. It is translated as CASSVAERNQPQHF.

The CDR3 DNA follows: TGTGCCAGCAGCTTAGTTGGGGCTAGCGGGGGGGATACGCAGTATTTT. Its protein product is CASSLVGASGGDTQYF. The chain couples TRBV7-2 to TRBJ2-3, with TRBD2 matching over 11 bases. This CDR3 spans 16 amino acids. The V gene end was trimmed by 1 base and the J gene end by 6 bases; junction bases not matched to a gene: 6. Germline lookup yields CDR1 SGHTA and CDR2 FQGNSA.

The chain employs TRBV9 and TRBJ2-1; 7 bases map to TRBD1. The CDR3 spans 15 residues. V trimming: 0 bases; J trimming: 5 bases; junction bases outside the gene matches: 5. Germline-derived CDR1 and CDR2 are SGDLS and YYNGEE. CDR3 in amino acids: CASSVEQGVNNEQFF. CDR3 coding DNA: TGTGCCAGCAGCGTAGAGCAGGGGGTAAACAATGAGCAGTTCTTC.

V and J are TRBV27 and TRBJ2-4; D possibly uses TRBD1 or TRBD2 (5 bases each). Trimming shortened V by 1 base and J by 1 base, and 11 bases separated the two germline ends. The CDR3 spans 16 residues. Germline-derived CDR1 and CDR2 are MNHEY and SMNVEV (reference sequence). CDR3 loop: CASSLFGAIAKNIQYF. CDR3 DNA: TGTGCCAGCAGTTTATTCGGGGCTATCGCCAAAAACATTCAGTACTTC.

This chain joins TRBV19 and TRBJ2-5; D is undetermined. Trimming shortened V by 6 bases and J by 2 bases, and 16 bases separated the two germline ends. The germline V gene encodes CDR1 LNHDA and CDR2 SQIVND (reference sequence). This CDR3 contains 15 residues. The CDR3 coding sequence is TGTGCCAGTAGCAAACATCAGACGGTTCAAGAGACCCAGTACTTC. This gives the protein CASSKHQTVQETQYF.

V and J are TRBV5-1 and TRBJ1-1, with D unresolved. Trimming cost V 0 bases and J 0 bases, with 3 bases left between them. The germline CDR1 and CDR2 sequences are SGHRS and YFSETQ. The CDR3 is 13 amino acids. CDR3 protein: CASSLDVNTEAFF. CDR3 in DNA: TGCGCCAGCAGCTTGGACGTGAACACTGAAGCTTTCTTT.

This chain joins TRBV19 and TRBJ2-3, with D maybe TRBD2 (6 bases). The CDR3 covers 12 residues. Trimming removed 6 bases at V and 6 bases at J, with 10 bases between. Per the germline V gene, CDR1 is LNHDA and CDR2 is SQIVND (reference sequence). The CDR3 is CASRDRGDTQYF. In DNA, the CDR3 is TGTGCCAGTAGAGACCGGGGGGATACGCAGTATTTT.

The CDR3 region is CASSSGLAGGRGTGELFF. The CDR3 DNA reads TGTGCCAGCAGCTCGGGACTAGCGGGGGGGCGGGGCACCGGGGAGCTGTTTTTT. The chain uses TRBV5-4 and TRBJ2-2; TRBD2 agrees at 16 bases. Germline CDR1 SGHNT, CDR2 YYREEE (reference sequence). This CDR3 is 18 amino acids long. V lost 3 bases and J lost 4; bases outside the gene matches: 6.

The chain is built from TRBV12-3 or TRBV12-4 and TRBJ2-2; D gene unclear. The V and J ends lost 1 base and 5 bases respectively, with 5 bases between them. The CDR3 is made up of 13 amino acids. The CDR3 sequence is CASSLDGTGELFF. In nucleotides, the CDR3 is TGTGCCAGCAGTTTAGACGGGACCGGGGAGCTGTTTTTT.

This rearrangement joins TRBV5-1 to TRBJ2-2; D unresolved. Per the germline V gene, CDR1 is SGHRS and CDR2 is YFSETQ. V lost 0 bases and J lost 4, with 13 bases in between. The CDR3 contains 16 residues. In nucleotides, the CDR3 is TGCGCCAGCAGCTTGGGAGAGGTCGGGTCCACCGGGGAGCTGTTTTTT. It is translated as CASSLGEVGSTGELFF.

This clone was seen only a few times. This rearrangement joins TRBV6-1 to TRBJ2-7, with D perhaps TRBD2 (5 bases). Germline V gene sequence: CDR1 MNHNS, CDR2 SASEGT. This CDR3 is 14 amino acids long. V was trimmed by 3 bases and J by 2 bases, leaving 11 bases between them. CDR3 DNA: TGTGCCAGCAGTGAGAATGCGGGCCCCTACGAGCAGTACTTC. Its protein is CASSENAGPYEQYF.

This chain uses TRBV25-1 with TRBJ2-1; D is possibly TRBD2 (5 bases). V was clipped by 6 bases and J by 0 bases, with 9 bases between them. Germline CDR1 MGHDK, CDR2 SYGVNS. The CDR3 has 14 residues. The CDR3 is CASSGVNSYNEQFF. CDR3 sequence (DNA): TGTGCCAGCAGCGGGGTTAACTCCTACAATGAGCAGTTCTTC.